These T cell receptor beta chains were read from a single sample in a study of cytotoxic CD8 clonotypes in ibrutinib-treated CLL. Sequenced by immunoSEQ multiplex PCR; TCRdb stores in-frame clones only, minus some. The sample includes 70,000 to 80,000 clones, approximately 82% seen only once; the top ten take around 37%. This specimen was PBMCs, taken after 24 months of ibrutinib treatment. These receptors came from a human donor with chronic lymphocytic leukemia. Each CDR3 is given with its conserved first and last residue. Fields, in order: D gene, clone size, J gene, V gene, CDR3 protein, CDR3 DNA. The D gene is left open where the match is weak. Clone sizes are given selectively: once, few, many, or a class where the clone is expanded.

d_gene: -; abundance: few; j_gene: TRBJ1-1; v_gene: TRBV28; CDR3aa: CASSPNTEAFF; CDR3nt: TGTGCCAGCAGTCCCAACACTGAAGCTTTCTTT
d_gene: -; abundance: -; j_gene: TRBJ1-5; v_gene: TRBV18; CDR3aa: CASSPGGTRQPQHF; CDR3nt: TGTGCCAGCTCACCAGGGGGGACTCGGCAGCCCCAGCATTTT
d_gene: -; abundance: few; j_gene: TRBJ2-7; v_gene: TRBV9; CDR3aa: CASSKAGAGYEQYF; CDR3nt: TGTGCCAGCAGCAAGGCCGGGGCAGGGTACGAGCAGTACTTC
d_gene: TRBD2; abundance: -; j_gene: TRBJ2-2; v_gene: TRBV13; CDR3aa: CASSLGLAGVHTGELFF; CDR3nt: TGTGCCAGCAGCCTCGGACTAGCGGGAGTTCACACCGGGGAGCTGTTTTTT
d_gene: -; abundance: -; j_gene: TRBJ2-7; v_gene: TRBV5-1; CDR3aa: CASSLLGRVSYEQYF; CDR3nt: TGCGCCAGCAGCTTGCTAGGTAGGGTATCCTACGAGCAGTACTTC
d_gene: TRBD1; abundance: -; j_gene: TRBJ2-5; v_gene: TRBV6-1; CDR3aa: CASSEPRGETQYF; CDR3nt: TGTGCCAGCAGTGAACCCAGGGGGGAGACCCAGTACTTC
d_gene: -; abundance: -; j_gene: TRBJ2-1; v_gene: TRBV6-1; CDR3aa: CASSHDTYNEQFF; CDR3nt: TGTGCCAGCAGTCACGACACCTACAATGAGCAGTTCTTC
d_gene: TRBD2; abundance: -; j_gene: TRBJ2-3; v_gene: TRBV2; CDR3aa: CASTTLAGVDTQYF; CDR3nt: TGTGCCAGCACAACGCTAGCGGGAGTAGATACGCAGTATTTT
d_gene: -; abundance: -; j_gene: TRBJ2-1; v_gene: TRBV5-6; CDR3aa: CASSFAEEQFF; CDR3nt: TGTGCCAGCAGCTTCGCAGAGGAGCAGTTCTTC
d_gene: -; abundance: -; j_gene: TRBJ1-3; v_gene: TRBV19; CDR3aa: CASSPSFEGDGNTIYF; CDR3nt: TGTGCCAGTAGTCCCTCATTCGAAGGGGATGGAAACACCATATATTTT
d_gene: TRBD2; abundance: -; j_gene: TRBJ2-7; v_gene: TRBV11-1; CDR3aa: CASSLGLAGAYEQYF; CDR3nt: TGTGCCAGCAGTTTGGGACTAGCGGGAGCCTACGAGCAGTACTTC
d_gene: -; abundance: -; j_gene: TRBJ2-7; v_gene: TRBV7-2; CDR3aa: CASSLAFNYEQYF; CDR3nt: TGTGCCAGCAGCTTAGCGTTCAACTACGAGCAGTACTTC
d_gene: -; abundance: -; j_gene: TRBJ2-2; v_gene: TRBV28; CDR3aa: CASSFRGLLSTGELFF; CDR3nt: TGTGCCAGCAGTTTCAGGGGACTACTATCCACCGGGGAGCTGTTTTTT
d_gene: -; abundance: -; j_gene: TRBJ2-7; v_gene: TRBV5-1; CDR3aa: CARAGFGYEQYF; CDR3nt: TGCGCCAGGGCGGGATTCGGCTACGAGCAGTACTTC
d_gene: TRBD1; abundance: few; j_gene: TRBJ1-5; v_gene: TRBV19; CDR3aa: CASSIGTGGNNQPQHF; CDR3nt: TGTGCCAGTAGTATAGGGACAGGGGGTAACAATCAGCCCCAGCATTTT
d_gene: TRBD1; abundance: -; j_gene: TRBJ1-4; v_gene: TRBV28; CDR3aa: CASRKHRGGNEKLFF; CDR3nt: TGTGCCAGCAGGAAGCACAGGGGTGGGAATGAAAAACTGTTTTTT
d_gene: TRBD2; abundance: -; j_gene: TRBJ2-7; v_gene: TRBV5-1; CDR3aa: CASSSTSGRWSEQYF; CDR3nt: TGCGCCAGCAGCTCGACTAGCGGGAGATGGTCCGAGCAGTACTTC
d_gene: -; abundance: -; j_gene: TRBJ2-5; v_gene: TRBV7-2; CDR3aa: CASSPPGVETQYF; CDR3nt: TGTGCCAGCAGCCCCCCCGGTGTGGAGACCCAGTACTTC
d_gene: TRBD1; abundance: -; j_gene: TRBJ2-1; v_gene: TRBV5-4; CDR3aa: CASSFDRGSSYNEQFF; CDR3nt: TGTGCCAGCAGCTTTGACAGGGGGAGCTCCTACAATGAGCAGTTCTTC
d_gene: -; abundance: -; j_gene: TRBJ2-3; v_gene: TRBV5-4; CDR3aa: CASSLAGRADTQYF; CDR3nt: TGTGCCAGCAGCTTGGCCGGGCGGGCAGATACGCAGTATTTT
d_gene: TRBD2; abundance: -; j_gene: TRBJ2-3; v_gene: TRBV19; CDR3aa: CASRASGEWGTDTQYF; CDR3nt: TGTGCCAGCAGGGCTAGCGGCGAGTGGGGCACAGATACGCAGTATTTT
d_gene: -; abundance: few; j_gene: TRBJ1-5; v_gene: TRBV27; CDR3aa: CASSLAPNSNQPQHF; CDR3nt: TGTGCCAGCAGTTTAGCCCCCAATAGCAATCAGCCCCAGCATTTT
d_gene: TRBD1; abundance: -; j_gene: TRBJ2-1; v_gene: TRBV18; CDR3aa: CASSPLFGQGGHEQFF; CDR3nt: TGTGCCAGCTCACCACTCTTTGGACAGGGGGGCCATGAGCAGTTCTTC
d_gene: TRBD1; abundance: -; j_gene: TRBJ2-7; v_gene: TRBV6-1; CDR3aa: CASSGQGQGALTSYEQYF; CDR3nt: TGTGCCAGCAGTGGACAGGGACAGGGGGCCCTGACGTCCTACGAGCAGTACTTC
d_gene: -; abundance: -; j_gene: TRBJ2-3; v_gene: TRBV7-2; CDR3aa: CASSRTVALSTDTQYF; CDR3nt: TGTGCCAGCAGCAGGACAGTGGCGCTTAGCACAGATACGCAGTATTTT
d_gene: TRBD1; abundance: -; j_gene: TRBJ1-1; v_gene: TRBV5-4; CDR3aa: CASSRTGANTEAFF; CDR3nt: TGTGCCAGCAGCCGTACAGGGGCGAACACTGAAGCTTTCTTT
d_gene: -; abundance: -; j_gene: TRBJ2-7; v_gene: TRBV27; CDR3aa: CASSSLYEQYF; CDR3nt: TGTGCCAGCAGTTCCCTATACGAGCAGTACTTC
d_gene: TRBD2; abundance: -; j_gene: TRBJ2-1; v_gene: TRBV14; CDR3aa: CASSQWGIAGTYNEQFF; CDR3nt: TGTGCCAGCAGCCAGTGGGGAATAGCGGGAACTTACAATGAGCAGTTCTTC
d_gene: -; abundance: -; j_gene: TRBJ1-2; v_gene: TRBV28; CDR3aa: CASSLLGHGYTF; CDR3nt: TGTGCCAGCAGTTTATTGGGGCATGGCTACACCTTC
d_gene: -; abundance: -; j_gene: TRBJ2-5; v_gene: TRBV7-7; CDR3aa: CASSLMGGQETQYF; CDR3nt: TGTGCCAGCAGCTTAATGGGCGGACAAGAGACCCAGTACTTC
d_gene: -; abundance: few; j_gene: TRBJ1-2; v_gene: TRBV18; CDR3aa: CASSPERAYGYTF; CDR3nt: TGTGCCAGCTCACCAGAGAGAGCCTATGGCTACACCTTC
d_gene: TRBD2; abundance: -; j_gene: TRBJ2-1; v_gene: TRBV4-2; CDR3aa: CASSQGTSGTYNEQFF; CDR3nt: TGTGCCAGCAGCCAAGGGACTAGCGGAACCTACAATGAGCAGTTCTTC
d_gene: TRBD2; abundance: -; j_gene: TRBJ2-1; v_gene: TRBV5-1; CDR3aa: CASSLLGGSGVYNEQFF; CDR3nt: TGCGCCAGCAGCTTGCTCGGCGGGAGCGGGGTCTACAATGAGCAGTTCTTC
d_gene: -; abundance: -; j_gene: TRBJ2-7; v_gene: TRBV28; CDR3aa: CASTRGGGGGYEQYF; CDR3nt: TGTGCCAGCACTAGGGGTGGAGGGGGAGGCTACGAGCAGTACTTC
d_gene: -; abundance: -; j_gene: TRBJ1-5; v_gene: TRBV2; CDR3aa: CASSENGANQPQHF; CDR3nt: TGTGCCAGCAGTGAAAACGGGGCCAATCAGCCCCAGCATTTT
d_gene: -; abundance: -; j_gene: TRBJ2-1; v_gene: TRBV6-1; CDR3aa: CASSVDWVNNEQFF; CDR3nt: TGTGCCAGCAGTGTCGACTGGGTGAACAATGAGCAGTTCTTC
d_gene: -; abundance: many; j_gene: TRBJ1-3; v_gene: TRBV28; CDR3aa: CASTLSALRNTIYF; CDR3nt: TGTGCCAGCACCCTCAGTGCGCTTCGAAACACCATATATTTT
d_gene: TRBD2; abundance: -; j_gene: TRBJ2-1; v_gene: TRBV11-1; CDR3aa: CASSLELAGVGEQFF; CDR3nt: TGTGCCAGCAGCTTAGAACTAGCGGGAGTGGGTGAGCAGTTCTTC
d_gene: -; abundance: -; j_gene: TRBJ1-2; v_gene: TRBV10-3; CDR3aa: CAIERGAGVGYTF; CDR3nt: TGTGCCATCGAGAGGGGCGCAGGGGTTGGCTACACCTTC
d_gene: -; abundance: few; j_gene: TRBJ2-3; v_gene: TRBV6-1; CDR3aa: CASSEAPDSRGYF; CDR3nt: TGTGCCAGCAGTGAAGCCCCGGATTCACGGGGGTATTTT